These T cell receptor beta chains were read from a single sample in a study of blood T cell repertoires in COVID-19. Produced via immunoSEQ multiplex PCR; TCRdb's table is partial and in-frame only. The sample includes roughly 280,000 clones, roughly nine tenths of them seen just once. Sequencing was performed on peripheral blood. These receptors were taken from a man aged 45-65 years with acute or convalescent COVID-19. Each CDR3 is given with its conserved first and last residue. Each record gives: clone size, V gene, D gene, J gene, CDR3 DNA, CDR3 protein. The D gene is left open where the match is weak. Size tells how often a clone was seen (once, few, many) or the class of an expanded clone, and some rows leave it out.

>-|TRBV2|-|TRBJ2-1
TGTGCCGCGAGGACAGCGACGTACAATGAGCAGTTCTTC
CAARTATYNEQFF
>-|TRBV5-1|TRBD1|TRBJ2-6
TGCGCCAGCAGCCTACGGACAGGGTCTGGGGCCAACGTCCTGACTTTC
CASSLRTGSGANVLTF
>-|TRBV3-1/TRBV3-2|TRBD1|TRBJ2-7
TGTGCCAGCAGCCAAGGGACAGGGTACTACGAGCAGTACTTC
CASSQGTGYYEQYF
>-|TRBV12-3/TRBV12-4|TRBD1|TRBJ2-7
TGTGCCAGCAGTTCTTTTGGGACAGTCGAGCAGTACTTC
CASSSFGTVEQYF
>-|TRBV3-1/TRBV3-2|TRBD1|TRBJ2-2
TGTGCCAGCAGCCAACAGACAGGGGGCGCCTCCGGGGAGCTGTTTTTT
CASSQQTGGASGELFF
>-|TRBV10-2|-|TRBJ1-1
TGCGCCAGCAGTGAAGGGGGCACTGAAGCTTTCTTT
CASSEGGTEAFF
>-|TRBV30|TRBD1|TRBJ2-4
TGTGCCTGGAGCCCGACAGGGTTAGCCAAAAACATTCAGTACTTC
CAWSPTGLAKNIQYF
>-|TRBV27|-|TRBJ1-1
TGTGCCAGCAGTCCCCGGGGGGCAGGTGGCACTGAAGCTTTCTTT
CASSPRGAGGTEAFF
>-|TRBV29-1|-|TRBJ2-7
TGCAGCGGGGAAGACCGGGTCCCTATTCACGAGCAGTACTTC
CSGEDRVPIHEQYF
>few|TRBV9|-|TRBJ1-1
TGTGCCAGCAGCTCCCGGGACACCGAAGCTTTCTTT
CASSSRDTEAFF
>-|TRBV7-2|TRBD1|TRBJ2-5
TGTGCCAGCAGCTTATCCAGGACAGGGGAAGAGACCCAGTACTTC
CASSLSRTGEETQYF
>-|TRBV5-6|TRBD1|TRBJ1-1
TGTGCCAGCAGCGCTGGGACAGGCCTGAACACTGAAGCTTTCTTT
CASSAGTGLNTEAFF
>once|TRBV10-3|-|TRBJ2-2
TGTGCCATCAGTGAGTCGCCAGCGAACACCGGGGAGCTGTTTTTT
CAISESPANTGELFF
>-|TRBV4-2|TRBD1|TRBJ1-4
TGTGCCAGCAGTCGATCCGGGACAGACAATGAAAAACTGTTTTTT
CASSRSGTDNEKLFF
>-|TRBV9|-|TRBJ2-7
TGTGCCAGCAGCGATACAGGGAACGAGCAGTACTTC
CASSDTGNEQYF
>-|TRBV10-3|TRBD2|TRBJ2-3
TGTGCCATCAGTGAGGGTAGCGGGGGGGCCCACACAGATACGCAGTATTTT
CAISEGSGGAHTDTQYF
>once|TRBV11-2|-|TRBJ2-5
TGTGCCAGCAGCTCGGACTGGGACAAAGAGACCCAGTACTTC
CASSSDWDKETQYF
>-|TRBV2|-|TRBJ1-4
TGTGCCAGCAAAATCGGACATGTTGAAAAACTGTTTTTT
CASKIGHVEKLFF
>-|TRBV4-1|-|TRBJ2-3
TGCGCCAGCAGACGCTCAGGGTTGTACACAGATACGCAGTATTTT
CASRRSGLYTDTQYF
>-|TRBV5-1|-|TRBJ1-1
TGCGCCAGCAGCTTGGACCGGTCGAACACTGAAGCTTTCTTT
CASSLDRSNTEAFF
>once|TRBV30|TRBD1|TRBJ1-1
TGTGCCTGGAGCCAGGACAGGGGGAACACTGAAGCTTTCTTT
CAWSQDRGNTEAFF
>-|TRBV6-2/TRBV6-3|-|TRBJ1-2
TGTGCCAGCAGCCTAAATGTCGCTAACTATGGCTACACCTTC
CASSLNVANYGYTF
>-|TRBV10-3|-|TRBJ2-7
TGTGCCATCAGTTCCACGGACGGGAACACCTACGAGCAGTACTTC
CAISSTDGNTYEQYF
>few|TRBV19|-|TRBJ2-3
TGTGCCAGTAGGGCGGGACAGTACACAGATACGCAGTATTTT
CASRAGQYTDTQYF
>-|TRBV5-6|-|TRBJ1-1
TGTGCCAGCAACCCTGGAGGATTTATGAACACTGAAGCTTTCTTT
CASNPGGFMNTEAFF
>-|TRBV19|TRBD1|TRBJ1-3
TGTGCCAGTATAGATCGACAGGGGGGAAACACCATATATTTT
CASIDRQGGNTIYF
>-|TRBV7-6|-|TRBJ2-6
TGTGCCAGCAGCCTAGGGGCTCTAACCTCTGGGGCCAACGTCCTGACTTTC
CASSLGALTSGANVLTF
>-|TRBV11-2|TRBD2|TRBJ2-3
TGTGCCAGCAGCTTAGTAGGGACTAGCGGGTACACAGATACGCAGTATTTT
CASSLVGTSGYTDTQYF
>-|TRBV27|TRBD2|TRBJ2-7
TGTGCCAGCAGTCGGCCACTAGCGGGGATCTACGAGCAGTACTTC
CASSRPLAGIYEQYF
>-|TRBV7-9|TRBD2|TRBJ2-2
TGTGCCAGCAGCTTTAGGGGAGGGGACACCGGGGAGCTGTTTTTT
CASSFRGGDTGELFF
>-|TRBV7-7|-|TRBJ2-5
TGTGCTAGCAGCTCTACTCAGGGTAGGGATGAAGAGACCCAGTACTTC
CASSSTQGRDEETQYF
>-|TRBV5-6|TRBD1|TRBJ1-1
TGTGCCAGCGGAGAGGGGGCCGGTAACACTGAAGCTTTCTTT
CASGEGAGNTEAFF
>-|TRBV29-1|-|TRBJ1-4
TGCAGCGTTCTGACAGGTTACGCAACTAATGAAAAACTGTTTTTT
CSVLTGYATNEKLFF
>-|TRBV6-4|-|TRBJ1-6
TGTGCCAGCAGCCCAGAGGTCGGTTCACCCCTCCACTTT
CASSPEVGSPLHF
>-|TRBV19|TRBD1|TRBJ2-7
TGTGCCAGTAGTCCCAGGGGGACAGGGGGCCTCGAGCAGTACTTC
CASSPRGTGGLEQYF
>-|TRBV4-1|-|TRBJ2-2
TGCGCCAGCAGCCAAGCCAGGGGGAGGACACAGAAAGAGCTGTTTTTT
CASSQARGRTQKELFF
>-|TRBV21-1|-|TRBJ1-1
TGTGCCAGCACCCGGACAGGGAGAGCTTTCTTT
CASTRTGRAFF
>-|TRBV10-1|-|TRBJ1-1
TGCGCCAGCAGTGATTCTGTTTTCCCTGAAGCTTTCTTT
CASSDSVFPEAFF
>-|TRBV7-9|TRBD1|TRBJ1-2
TGTGCCAGCAGCCCCCAGGGACAGCCCTATGGCTACACCTTC
CASSPQGQPYGYTF
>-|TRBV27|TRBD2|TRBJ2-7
TGTGCCAGCAGTCCAACCGGGACTAGCGGGCCGAGGCACTTC
CASSPTGTSGPRHF
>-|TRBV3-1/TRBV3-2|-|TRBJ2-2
TGTGCCAGCAGCCAAGACCCCGGGGCGAACACCGGGGAGCTGTTTTTT
CASSQDPGANTGELFF
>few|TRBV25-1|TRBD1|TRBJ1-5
TGTGCCAGCAGAGCCGGGACAGGGGTGTATCAGCCCCAGCATTTT
CASRAGTGVYQPQHF
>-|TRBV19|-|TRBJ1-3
TGTGCCAGTAGTATGGCCGTCTTCTCTGGAAACACCATATATTTT
CASSMAVFSGNTIYF
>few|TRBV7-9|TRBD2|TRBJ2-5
TGTGCCAGCAGCTCGGGTCTAGCGGGGGGTCCCTACCAAGAGACCCAGTACTTC
CASSSGLAGGPYQETQYF
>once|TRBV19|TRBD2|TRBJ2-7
TGTGCCAGTAGCGGGACTAGCTTGGGGGAGCAGTACTTC
CASSGTSLGEQYF
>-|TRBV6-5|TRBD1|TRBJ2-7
TGTGCCACCCGGGGACAGCCGGCCGACTCCTACGAGCAGTACTTC
CATRGQPADSYEQYF
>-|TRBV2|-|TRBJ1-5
TGTGCCAGCAGTTGGGGGGGACCTAATCAGCCCCAGCATTTT
CASSWGGPNQPQHF
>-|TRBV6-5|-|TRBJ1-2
TGTGCCAGCAGTCCCCCGGACAGTACGCATGGCTACACCTTC
CASSPPDSTHGYTF